A single sample gave rise to the 2 T cell receptor beta chains below, sequenced in a study of blood T cell repertoires in COVID-19. Produced via immunoSEQ multiplex PCR; TCRdb's table is partial and in-frame only. The data contain about 370,000 clones, roughly 90% of them singletons. The sample consisted of peripheral blood. The receptors shown here come from a man younger than 35 with active or convalescent COVID-19.

The rearrangement links TRBV5-1 to TRBJ2-3; TRBD1 is a possible D gene (5 bases). Trimming shortened V by 1 base and J by 1 base, and 19 bases separated the two germline ends. Germline CDR1 is SGHRS and CDR2 is YFSETQ. CDR3 length equals 18 residues. This CDR3 reads CASSLSKTVNSGTDTQYF. Written as DNA, the CDR3 is TGCGCCAGCAGCTTGTCAAAGACAGTCAATTCCGGCACAGATACGCAGTATTTT.

The V call is TRBV25-1, the J call TRBJ1-2; possible D gene TRBD1, 6 bases. The CDR3 loop spans 15 amino acids. Trimming took 4 bases from V and 4 from J, leaving 16 bases between them. The germline V gene encodes CDR1 MGHDK and CDR2 SYGVNS. The CDR3 here is CASSARGGPTYGYTF. In DNA form, the CDR3 reads TGTGCCAGCAGTGCCCGTGGGGGCCCGACCTATGGCTACACCTTC.